In this sample, the clone carrying this T cell receptor (beta chain) turned up once. Each and every patient relapsed after autologous stem cell transplantation, and patients got differing brentuximab vedotin exposure. These data come from a study of PD-1 blockade in classical Hodgkin lymphoma. Germline V CDR1 and CDR2: SGHAT, FQNNGV. V lost 5 bases and J lost 1; bases outside the gene matches: 8. This CDR3 is built from 16 residues. Sequencing used immunoSEQ multiplex PCR; TCRdb keeps in-frame clones, though not all of them. The table lists about 20,000 clones, around 73% of them singletons. Sequenced here: peripheral blood mononuclear cells (PBMCs), sampled before the second cycle of nivolumab. The receptor comes from a human donor with classical Hodgkin lymphoma. The chain links TRBV11-2 to TRBJ2-1; 7 nucleotides align to TRBD2. CDR3 in DNA: TGTGCCAGCAGCCCGTACCAGGGAGGGTCCTACAATGAGCAGTTCTTC. Its protein is CASSPYQGGSYNEQFF.